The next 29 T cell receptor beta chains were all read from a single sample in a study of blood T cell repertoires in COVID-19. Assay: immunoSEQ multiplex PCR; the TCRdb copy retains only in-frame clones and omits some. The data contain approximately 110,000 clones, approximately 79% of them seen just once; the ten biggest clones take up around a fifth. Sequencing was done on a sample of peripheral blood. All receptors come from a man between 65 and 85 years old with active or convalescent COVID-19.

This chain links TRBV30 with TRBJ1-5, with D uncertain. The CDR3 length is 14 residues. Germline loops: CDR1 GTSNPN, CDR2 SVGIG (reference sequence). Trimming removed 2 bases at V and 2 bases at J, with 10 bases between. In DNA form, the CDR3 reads TGTGCCTGGAGTCGACTTGAGGGCAATCAGCCCCAGCATTTT. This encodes CAWSRLEGNQPQHF.

The CDR3 sequence is CATKTGNTGELFF. CDR3 sequence (DNA): TGTGCCACCAAAACAGGGAACACCGGGGAGCTGTTTTTT. The J gene is TRBJ2-2, the V gene TRBV6-5; a possible D gene is TRBD1 (5 bases). The length of the CDR3 is 13 residues. Deletions cut 10 bases from V and 1 base from J, with 10 bases between. From germline, CDR1 is MNHEY and CDR2 SVGAGI.

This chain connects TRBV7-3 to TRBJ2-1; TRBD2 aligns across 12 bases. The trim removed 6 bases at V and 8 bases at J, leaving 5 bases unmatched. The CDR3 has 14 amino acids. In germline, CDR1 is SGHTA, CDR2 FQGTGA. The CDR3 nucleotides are TGTGCCAGCAGTTTGGGACTAGCGGGCGATGAGCAGTTCTTC. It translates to CASSLGLAGDEQFF.

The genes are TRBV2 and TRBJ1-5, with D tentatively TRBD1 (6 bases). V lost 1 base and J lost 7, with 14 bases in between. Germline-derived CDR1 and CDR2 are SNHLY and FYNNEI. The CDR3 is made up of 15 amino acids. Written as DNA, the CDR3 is TGTGCCAGCAGTGAAGTACCACAGGGCGAGCAGCCCCAGCATTTT. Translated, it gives CASSEVPQGEQPQHF.

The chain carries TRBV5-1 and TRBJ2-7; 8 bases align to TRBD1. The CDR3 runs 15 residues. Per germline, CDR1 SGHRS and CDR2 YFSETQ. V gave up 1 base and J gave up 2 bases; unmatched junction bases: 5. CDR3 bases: TGCGCCAGCAGCTTGCAGGGACAGGTGGCCTACGAGCAGTACTTC. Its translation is CASSLQGQVAYEQYF.

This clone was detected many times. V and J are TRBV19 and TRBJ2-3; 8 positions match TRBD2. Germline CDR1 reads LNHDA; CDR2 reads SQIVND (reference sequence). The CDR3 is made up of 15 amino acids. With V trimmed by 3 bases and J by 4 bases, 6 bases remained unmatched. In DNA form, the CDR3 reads TGTGCCAGTAGTATCGGCGGGGGGCGCGCAGATACGCAGTATTTT. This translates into CASSIGGGRADTQYF.

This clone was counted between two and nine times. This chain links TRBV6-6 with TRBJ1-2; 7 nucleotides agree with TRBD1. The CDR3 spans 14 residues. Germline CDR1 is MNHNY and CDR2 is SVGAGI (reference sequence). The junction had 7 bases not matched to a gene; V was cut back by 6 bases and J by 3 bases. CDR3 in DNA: TGTGCCAGCAGAGAGAGGGGGCCCCACTATGGCTACACCTTC. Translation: CASRERGPHYGYTF.

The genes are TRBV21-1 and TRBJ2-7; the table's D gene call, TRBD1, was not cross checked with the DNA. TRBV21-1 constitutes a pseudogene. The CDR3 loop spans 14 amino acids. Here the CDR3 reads CASSMRDRGNEQYF. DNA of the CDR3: TGTGCCAGCAGCATGCGGGACAGGGGCAACGAGCAGTACTTC.

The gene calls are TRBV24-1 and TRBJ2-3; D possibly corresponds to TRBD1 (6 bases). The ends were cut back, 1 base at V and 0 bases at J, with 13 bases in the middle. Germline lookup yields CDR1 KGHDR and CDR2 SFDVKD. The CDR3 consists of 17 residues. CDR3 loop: CATSDLVWQGSTDTQYF. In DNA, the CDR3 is TGTGCCACCAGTGATTTAGTTTGGCAGGGGAGCACAGATACGCAGTATTTT.

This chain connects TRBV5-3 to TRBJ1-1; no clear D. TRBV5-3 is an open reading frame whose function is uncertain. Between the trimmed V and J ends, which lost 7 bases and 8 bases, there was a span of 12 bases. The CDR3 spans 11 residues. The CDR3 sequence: CARRRGIEAFF. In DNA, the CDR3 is TGTGCCAGACGGCGGGGAATAGAAGCTTTCTTT.

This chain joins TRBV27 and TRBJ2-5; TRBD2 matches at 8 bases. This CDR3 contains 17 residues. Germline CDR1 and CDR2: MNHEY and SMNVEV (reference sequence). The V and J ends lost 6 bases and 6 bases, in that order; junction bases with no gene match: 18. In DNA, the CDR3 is TGTGCCAGCAGCCCTCTGGGGGACGGGAGGGGGGAGAAGACCCAGTACTTC. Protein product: CASSPLGDGRGEKTQYF.

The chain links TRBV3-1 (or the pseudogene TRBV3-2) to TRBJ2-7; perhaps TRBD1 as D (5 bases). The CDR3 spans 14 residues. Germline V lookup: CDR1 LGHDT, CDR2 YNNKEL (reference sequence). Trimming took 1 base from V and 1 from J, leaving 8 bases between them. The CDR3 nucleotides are TGTGCCAGCAGCCAAGGGGGCGGTTCCTACGAGCAGTACTTC. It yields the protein CASSQGGGSYEQYF.

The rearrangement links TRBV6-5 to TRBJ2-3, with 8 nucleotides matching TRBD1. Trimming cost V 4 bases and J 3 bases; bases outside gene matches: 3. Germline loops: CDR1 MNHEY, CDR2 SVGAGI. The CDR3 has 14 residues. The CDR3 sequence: CASSWTGRTDTQYF. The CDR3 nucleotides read TGTGCCAGCAGTTGGACAGGGAGGACAGATACGCAGTATTTT.

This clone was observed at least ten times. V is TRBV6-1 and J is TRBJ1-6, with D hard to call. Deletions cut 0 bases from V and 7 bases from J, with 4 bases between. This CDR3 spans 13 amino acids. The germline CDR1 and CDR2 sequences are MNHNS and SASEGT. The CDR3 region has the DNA TGTGCCAGCAGTGAAGCCGTGAATTCACCCCTCCACTTT. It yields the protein CASSEAVNSPLHF.

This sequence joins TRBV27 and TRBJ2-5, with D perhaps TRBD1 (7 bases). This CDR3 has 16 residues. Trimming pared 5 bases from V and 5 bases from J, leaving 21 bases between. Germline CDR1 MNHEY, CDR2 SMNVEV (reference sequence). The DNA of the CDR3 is TGTGCCAGCAGTACCTCTTCAGGGGGAGGTTGGGAGACCCAGTACTTC. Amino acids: CASSTSSGGGWETQYF.

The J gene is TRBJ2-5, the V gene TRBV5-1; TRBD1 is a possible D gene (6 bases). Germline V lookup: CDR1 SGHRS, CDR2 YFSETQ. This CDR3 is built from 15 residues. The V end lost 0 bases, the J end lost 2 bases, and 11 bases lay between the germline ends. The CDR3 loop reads CASSLAPTGQETQYF. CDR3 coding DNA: TGCGCCAGCAGCTTGGCCCCGACAGGTCAAGAGACCCAGTACTTC.

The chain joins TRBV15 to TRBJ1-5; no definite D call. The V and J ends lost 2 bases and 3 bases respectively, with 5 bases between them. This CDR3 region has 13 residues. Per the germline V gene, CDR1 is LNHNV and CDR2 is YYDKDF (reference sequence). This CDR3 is CATSRQVNQPQHF. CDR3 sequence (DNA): TGTGCCACCAGCAGACAGGTCAATCAGCCCCAGCATTTT. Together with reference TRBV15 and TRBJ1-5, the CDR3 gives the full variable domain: DAMVIQNPRYQVTQFGKPVTLSCSQTLNHNVMYWYQQKSSQAPKLLFHYYDKDFNNEADTPDNFQSRRPNTSFCFLDIRSPGLGDTAMYLCATSRQVNQPQHFGDGTRLSIL.

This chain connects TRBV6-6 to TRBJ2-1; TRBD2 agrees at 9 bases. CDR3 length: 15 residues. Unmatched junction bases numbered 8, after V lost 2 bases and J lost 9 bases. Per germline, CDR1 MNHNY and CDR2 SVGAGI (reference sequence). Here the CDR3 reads CASSYGLAGMSEQFF. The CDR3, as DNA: TGTGCCAGCAGTTACGGGCTAGCGGGGATGAGTGAGCAGTTCTTC.

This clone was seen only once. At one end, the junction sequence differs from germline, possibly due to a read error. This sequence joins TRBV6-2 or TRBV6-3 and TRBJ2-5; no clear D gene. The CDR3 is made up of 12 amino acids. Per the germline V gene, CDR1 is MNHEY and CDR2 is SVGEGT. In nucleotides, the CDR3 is TGTGCCAGCAGTTACTACGGCCCGCTAGGTGACTTC. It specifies CASSYYGPLGDF.

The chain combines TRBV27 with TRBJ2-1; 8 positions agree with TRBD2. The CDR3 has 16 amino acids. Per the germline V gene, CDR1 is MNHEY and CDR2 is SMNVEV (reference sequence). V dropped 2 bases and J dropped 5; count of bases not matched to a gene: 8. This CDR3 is CASSLHFAGGHNEQFF. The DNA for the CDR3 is TGTGCCAGCAGTTTACATTTCGCGGGAGGACACAATGAGCAGTTCTTC.

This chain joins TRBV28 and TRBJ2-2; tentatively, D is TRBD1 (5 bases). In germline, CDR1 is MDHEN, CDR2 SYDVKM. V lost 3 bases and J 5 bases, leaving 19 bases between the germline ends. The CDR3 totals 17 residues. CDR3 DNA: TGTGCCAGCAGTTTCCCCCCAACAGGCGTTGGGACCGGGGAGCTGTTTTTT. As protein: CASSFPPTGVGTGELFF.

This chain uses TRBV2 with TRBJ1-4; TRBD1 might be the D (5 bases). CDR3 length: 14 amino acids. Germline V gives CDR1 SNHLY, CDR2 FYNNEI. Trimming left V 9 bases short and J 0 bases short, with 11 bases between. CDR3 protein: CASGGGATNEKLFF. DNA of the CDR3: TGTGCCAGTGGGGGGGGAGCAACTAATGAAAAACTGTTTTTT.

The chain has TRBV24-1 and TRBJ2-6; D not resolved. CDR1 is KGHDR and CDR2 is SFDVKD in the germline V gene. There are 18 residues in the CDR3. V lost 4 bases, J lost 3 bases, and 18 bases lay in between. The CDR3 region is CATSDPRIQTGGANVLTF. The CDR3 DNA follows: TGTGCCACCAGTGACCCCCGGATCCAAACGGGTGGGGCCAACGTCCTGACTTTC.

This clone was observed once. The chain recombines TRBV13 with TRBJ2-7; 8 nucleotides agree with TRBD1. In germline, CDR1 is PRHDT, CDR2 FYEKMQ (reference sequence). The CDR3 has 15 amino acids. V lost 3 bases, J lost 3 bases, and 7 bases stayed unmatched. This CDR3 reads CASSFRDRLGYEQYF. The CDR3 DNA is TGTGCCAGCAGCTTTAGGGACAGGTTAGGCTACGAGCAGTACTTC.

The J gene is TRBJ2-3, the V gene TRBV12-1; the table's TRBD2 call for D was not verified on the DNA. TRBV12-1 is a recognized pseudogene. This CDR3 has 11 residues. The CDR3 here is CASGTRDTQYF. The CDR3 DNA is TGTGCCAGCGGGACTAGGGATACGCAGTATTTT.

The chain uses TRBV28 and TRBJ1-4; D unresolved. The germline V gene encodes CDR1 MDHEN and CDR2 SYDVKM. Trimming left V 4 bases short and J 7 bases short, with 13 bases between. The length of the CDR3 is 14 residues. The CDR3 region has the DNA TGTGCCAGCAGTTCCCGACTGAGAGGTGAAAAACTGTTTTTT. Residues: CASSSRLRGEKLFF.

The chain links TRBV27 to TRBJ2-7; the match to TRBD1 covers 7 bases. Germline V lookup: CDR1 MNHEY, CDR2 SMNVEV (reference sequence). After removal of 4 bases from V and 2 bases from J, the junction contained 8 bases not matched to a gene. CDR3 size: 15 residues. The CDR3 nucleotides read TGTGCCAGCAGTTCAAGGACAGGTTCTGCCTACGAGCAGTACTTC. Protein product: CASSSRTGSAYEQYF.

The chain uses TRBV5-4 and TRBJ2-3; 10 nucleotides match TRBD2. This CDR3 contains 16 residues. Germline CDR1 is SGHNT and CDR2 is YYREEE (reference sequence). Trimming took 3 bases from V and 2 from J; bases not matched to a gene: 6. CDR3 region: CASSYLTSGFTDTQYF. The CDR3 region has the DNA TGTGCCAGCAGCTACCTGACTAGCGGGTTCACAGATACGCAGTATTTT.

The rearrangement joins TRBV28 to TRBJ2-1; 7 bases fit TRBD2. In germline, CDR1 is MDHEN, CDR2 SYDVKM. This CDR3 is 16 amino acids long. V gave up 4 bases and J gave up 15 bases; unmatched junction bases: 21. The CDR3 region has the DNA TGTGCCAGCAGTTCGCTCGGACTAGACACATCGAGCTCTCCGTTCTTC. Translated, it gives CASSSLGLDTSSSPFF.